This T cell receptor (beta chain) originates from a study of blood T cell repertoires in COVID-19 (TCRdb year 2020). Background for the entire study: The collaborator samples originated in the United States, Italy and Spain and spanned the acute and convalescent phases of COVID-19. The prospective study material was composed of cDNA or gDNA derived from T cells, B-cell-depleted T cells, or PBMCs. Deeply sampled blood TCRbeta repertoires from subjects exposed to, actively infected with, or recovered from COVID-19 were included in the dataset. The repertoires were released in a freely available public database meant as a resource for research on the immune response to SARS-CoV-2. The samples were drawn from two sources: the first 160 participants of the ongoing ImmuneRACE study, and 1,200 or so subjects contributed by 6 global collaborators. Nearly every sample came with metadata listing a de-identified subject ID, COVID-19 status, age in years and sex. Where available, HLA class I and class II types were taken from metadata supplied by the sample provider and were not determined by assay-based typing. Here is what the overall study found, with its caveats: Clinical and demographic metadata were provided uncurated, with the amount varying by source and participant.

Participants in the prospective study were aged roughly 18 to 90 years, lived in about two dozen United States geographic areas, and enrolled through a virtual design. In the prospective study, participants were assigned to cohorts based on the clinical history participants reported in a screening survey and a study questionnaire. In the prospective study, whole blood, serum and a nasopharyngeal or oropharyngeal swab were collected from each participant by mobile phlebotomists. Over a roughly 2-month period, participants in the prospective study had the option of providing additional blood draws and questionnaires. Prospective study blood samples were shipped either frozen or at room temperature before DNA extraction. Comments on this clone: It has no known antigen specificity. Base qualities are not recorded, but no much larger clone differs from it by a single base.

The immunoSEQ Assay, a bias-controlled multiplex PCR, was used to amplify TCRbeta CDR3 regions from genomic DNA. As for the original processing: Within the assay, amplification of reference gene primers was used to estimate how many nucleated cells each sample contained. To quantify the absolute abundance of each unique TCRbeta CDR3 rearrangement, sequence reads were collapsed and filtered. For each sample, productive Simpson clonality was calculated by taking the square root of Simpson's diversity index across productive rearrangements. What TCRdb holds here is the immuneACCESS table cut down to in-frame rearrangements. Part of the clones is not present; checked against another copy, under half of the missing clones reflect an unresolved V gene, and the others are unexplained. D and trimming come from the DNA, and the V and J calls and clone size come from that table. Present in this sample are about 270,000 clones, 85% to 90% of which were seen just once. The ten largest clones capture roughly 4% of the sample.

The CDR3 starts with the cysteine, ends with the phenylalanine, and has 14 residues. The entry retains the CDR3 DNA only, 42 bases that are in frame from base 1. As encoded in the germline V gene (reference sequence), CDR1 is SEHNR while CDR2 is FQNEAQ. V loses 5 bases of germline sequence and J loses 0 bases, and the interval between the two ends is 10 bases. The receptor chain draws on TRBV7-9 and TRBJ2-5; 7 matching bases give a weak D call of TRBD2. Input material: PBMCs or T cells enriched from blood (not recorded which). The receptor was isolated from a woman aged 25 to 39 with acute COVID-19. The CDR3 protein sequence reads: CASSQRDNQETQYF. The nucleotides read TGTGCCAGCAGCCAGCGGGACAACCAAGAGACCCAGTACTTC.